This paragraph covers one T cell receptor beta chain sequence. These data come from a study of blood T cell repertoires in COVID-19. For the study at large: The study drew acute and convalescent COVID-19 samples from the United States, Italy and Spain. Sources were T cells, B-cell-depleted T cells, or PBMCs; the material itself was cDNA or gDNA.

The CDR3 covers 12 residues. Germline lookup yields CDR1 KGHSH and CDR2 LQKENI. With 5 bases removed from V and 3 bases from J, the gap between germline ends came to 8 bases. Study processing details: Amplifying reference gene primers gave estimates of nucleated cell counts. This table comes from immunoSEQ multiplex PCR, and its TCRdb copy is limited to in-frame clones, with some not included. The V and J calls and clone size come from that table; D and trimming were worked out from the DNA. The sample carries fewer than 250,000 clones, around 85% recorded once. The chain uses TRBV18 and TRBJ2-7; possible D gene TRBD1, 6 bases. This receptor was identified in a woman aged 70-85 years with acute or convalescent COVID-19. Sample: peripheral blood. CDR3: CASSLQGYEQYF. The CDR3 DNA is TGTGCCAGCTCATTACAGGGCTACGAGCAGTACTTC.